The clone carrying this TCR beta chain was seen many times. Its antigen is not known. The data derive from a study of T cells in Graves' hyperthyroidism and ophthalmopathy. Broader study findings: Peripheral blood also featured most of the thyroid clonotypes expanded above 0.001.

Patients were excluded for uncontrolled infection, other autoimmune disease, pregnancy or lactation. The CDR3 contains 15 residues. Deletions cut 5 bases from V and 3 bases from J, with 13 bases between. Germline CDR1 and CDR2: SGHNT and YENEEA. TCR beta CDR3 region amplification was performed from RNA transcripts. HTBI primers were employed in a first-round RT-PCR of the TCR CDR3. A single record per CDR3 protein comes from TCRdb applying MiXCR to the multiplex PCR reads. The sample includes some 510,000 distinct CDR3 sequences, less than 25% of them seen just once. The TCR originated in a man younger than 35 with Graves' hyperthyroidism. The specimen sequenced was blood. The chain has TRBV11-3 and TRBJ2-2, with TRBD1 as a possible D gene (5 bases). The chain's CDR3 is CASSLARVDTGELFF. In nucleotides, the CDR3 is TGTGCCAGCAGCCTCGCCAGGGTGGACACCGGGGAGCTGTTTTTT.